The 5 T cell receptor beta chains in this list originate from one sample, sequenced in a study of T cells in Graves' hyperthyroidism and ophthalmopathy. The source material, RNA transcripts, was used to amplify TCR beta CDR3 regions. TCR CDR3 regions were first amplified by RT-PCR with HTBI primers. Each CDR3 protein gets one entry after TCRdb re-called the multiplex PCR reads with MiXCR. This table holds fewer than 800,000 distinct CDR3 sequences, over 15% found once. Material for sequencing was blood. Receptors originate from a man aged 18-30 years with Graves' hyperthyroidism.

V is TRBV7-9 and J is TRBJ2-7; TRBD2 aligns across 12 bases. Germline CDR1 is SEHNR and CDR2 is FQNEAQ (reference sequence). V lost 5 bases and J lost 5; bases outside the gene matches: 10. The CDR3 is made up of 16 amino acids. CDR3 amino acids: CASSARLAGAFDEQYF. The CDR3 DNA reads TGTGCCAGCAGCGCGAGACTAGCGGGAGCTTTCGACGAGCAGTACTTC.

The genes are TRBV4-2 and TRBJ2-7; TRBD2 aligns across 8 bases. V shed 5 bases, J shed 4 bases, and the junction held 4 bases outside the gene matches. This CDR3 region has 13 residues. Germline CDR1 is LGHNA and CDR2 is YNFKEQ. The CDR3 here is CASSAAGVYEQYF. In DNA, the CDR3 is TGTGCCAGCAGCGCAGCGGGAGTTTACGAGCAGTACTTC.

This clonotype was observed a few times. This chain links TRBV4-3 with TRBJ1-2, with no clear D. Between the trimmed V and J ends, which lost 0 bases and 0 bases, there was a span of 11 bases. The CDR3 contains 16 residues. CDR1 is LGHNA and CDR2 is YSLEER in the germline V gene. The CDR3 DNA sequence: TGCGCCAGCAGCCAAGATGGAGCTGGAGCTAACTATGGCTACACCTTC. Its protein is CASSQDGAGANYGYTF.

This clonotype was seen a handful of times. The CDR3, as DNA: TGTGCCAGCAGCCAGGACAGGGTTTGGGGTGAGCAGTTCTTC. This sequence encodes CASSQDRVWGEQFF. The chain employs TRBV14 and TRBJ2-1, with 8 positions matching TRBD1. The CDR3 runs 14 residues. The germline V gene has CDR1 SGHDN and CDR2 FVKESK. V trimming: 3 bases; J trimming: 9 bases; junction bases outside the gene matches: 7.

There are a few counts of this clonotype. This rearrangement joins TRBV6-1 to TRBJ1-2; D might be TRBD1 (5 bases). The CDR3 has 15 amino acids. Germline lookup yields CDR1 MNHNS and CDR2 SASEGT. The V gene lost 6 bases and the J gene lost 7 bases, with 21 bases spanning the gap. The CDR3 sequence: CASRTSQGNFRGYTF. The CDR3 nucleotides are TGTGCCAGCAGAACCAGTCAGGGAAATTTTCGTGGCTACACCTTC.